This T cell receptor (beta chain) was documented in a study of regulatory T cells in long-lasting Graves disease. General observations from the study: Favored gene segments in persistent disease were TRBV28, TRBJ1-2 and TRBJ2-5.

This clonotype was observed at least ten times. The antigen remains undetermined. Assembly of TCR beta libraries relied on iRepertoire HTBI primers together with Arm-PCR of CDR3 regions. TCRdb recomputed calls from the multiplex PCR reads with MiXCR, one row per CDR3 protein. The sample records hundreds of thousands of distinct CDR3 sequences, around 20% being singletons. Trimming left V 0 bases short and J 4 bases short, with 14 bases between. Germline V gene data show CDR1 as SGHRS and CDR2 as YFSETQ. The CDR3 totals 15 residues. Time point denoted: persistent/refractory GD, antithyroid drugs over 5 years with positive TRAb. Preparation of the TCR library used RNA extracted from PBMCs. EDTA tubes collected around 8.7 milliliters of peripheral blood.

The TCR was taken from a female donor with Graves disease. The rearrangement links TRBV5-1 to TRBJ2-7; D gene ambiguous. Sequencing was performed on peripheral blood mononuclear cells (PBMCs), taken when the disease was refractory, from a patient treated with antithyroid drugs. The CDR3 protein is CASSLDSSSGYEQYF. The CDR3 DNA follows: TGCGCCAGCAGCTTGGACAGCTCATCAGGTTACGAGCAGTACTTC. The full variable domain, its missing parts supplied by reference TRBV5-1 and TRBJ2-7, is KAGVTQTPRYLIKTRGQQVTLSCSPISGHRSVSWYQQTPGQGLQFLFEYFSETQRNKGNFPGRFSGRQFSNSRSEMNVSTLELGDSALYLCASSLDSSSGYEQYFGPGTRLTVT.